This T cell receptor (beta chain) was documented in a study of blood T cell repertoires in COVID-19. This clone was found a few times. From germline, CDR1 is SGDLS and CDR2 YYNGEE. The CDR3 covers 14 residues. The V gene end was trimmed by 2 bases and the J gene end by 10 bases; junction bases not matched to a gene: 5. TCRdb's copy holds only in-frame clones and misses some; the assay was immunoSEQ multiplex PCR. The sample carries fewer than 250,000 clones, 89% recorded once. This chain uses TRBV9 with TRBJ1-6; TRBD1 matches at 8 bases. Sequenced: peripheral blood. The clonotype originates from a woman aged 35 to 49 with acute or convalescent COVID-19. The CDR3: CASSVQGQASPLHF. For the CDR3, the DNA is TGTGCCAGCAGCGTCCAGGGACAGGCGTCACCCCTCCACTTT.